The sequence of this TCR beta chain was determined in a study of cytomegalovirus exposure and HLA in healthy donors. Overall study results and limits: Reported results showed that the classifier diagnosed cytomegalovirus status with high specificity and sensitivity. An analysis done earlier found most TCR beta V segments productive about 87% or about 30% of the time.

Comments on this clone: Its specificity is unknown.

Whereas donors were nominally healthy upon sampling, unrecorded immune exposures were probable. The CDR3 extends over 14 amino acids. Trimming stripped 0 bases from V and 6 bases from J, with 9 bases between. It was with 60 Vbeta and 13 Jbeta primers that the PCR ran. Original handling: Per a later analysis, the number of unique TCR beta chains was 75 million to 90 million, of which around 9.9 million were shared. Produced via immunoSEQ multiplex PCR; TCRdb's table is partial and in-frame only. The V and J calls and clone size come from that table; D and trimming were worked out from the DNA. The table has 90,000 to 140,000 clones, more than 60% seen once.

The receptor's source is a woman between 40 and 50 years old in good health and CMV-seropositive. The chain has TRBV23-1 and TRBJ2-1; D might be TRBD2 (5 bases). TRBV23-1 counts as an open reading frame of uncertain function. Input material: PBMCs. CDR3 loop: CASSQSEGGNEQFF. The CDR3 nucleotides are TGCGCCAGCAGTCAATCTGAGGGTGGCAATGAGCAGTTCTTC.